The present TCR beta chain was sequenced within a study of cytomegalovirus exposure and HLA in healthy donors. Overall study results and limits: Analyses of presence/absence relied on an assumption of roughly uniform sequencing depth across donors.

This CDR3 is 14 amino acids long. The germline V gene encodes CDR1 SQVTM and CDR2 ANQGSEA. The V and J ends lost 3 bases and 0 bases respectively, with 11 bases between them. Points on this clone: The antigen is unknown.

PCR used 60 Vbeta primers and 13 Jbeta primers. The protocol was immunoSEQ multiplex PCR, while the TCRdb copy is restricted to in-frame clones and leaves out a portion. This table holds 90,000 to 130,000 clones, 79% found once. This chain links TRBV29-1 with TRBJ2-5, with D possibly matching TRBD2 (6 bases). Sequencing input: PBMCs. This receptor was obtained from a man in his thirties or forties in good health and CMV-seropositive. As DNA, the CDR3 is TGCAGCGTTGATTCGGGGGTAGACCAAGAGACCCAGTACTTC. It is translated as CSVDSGVDQETQYF. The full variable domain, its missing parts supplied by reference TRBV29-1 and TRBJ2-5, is SAVISQKPSRDICQRGTSLTIQCQVDSQVTMMFWYRQQPGQSLTLIATANQGSEATYESGFVIDKFPISRPNLTFSTLTVSNMSPEDSSIYLCSVDSGVDQETQYFGPGTRLLVL.